This record looks at one TCR beta chain sequence and its context. Its antigen is unknown. The CDR3 is made up of 13 amino acids. With 6 bases removed from V and 4 bases from J, the gap between germline ends came to 9 bases. Looked up from germline, CDR1 is SNHLY and CDR2 is FYNNEI. Those who donated were healthy bone marrow donors. This entry comes from a study of cytomegalovirus exposure and HLA in healthy donors. Study in general: About 200 million T cells yielded roughly 120 million unique TCR beta sequences in earlier analysis. Genotyping of some 390 donors showed that roughly 83% belonged to the Caucasian-associated ancestry cluster. General study findings and limits: Across donors, presence/absence analyses took sequencing depth to be roughly uniform.

PCR was performed using 60 Vbeta and 13 Jbeta primers. Assay used: immunoSEQ multiplex PCR; TCRdb lists only in-frame clones, some missing. The table shows around 210,000 clones, with about 85% occurring only once. The chain carries TRBV2 and TRBJ2-2; D unresolved. The clonotype comes from a girl aged 2 to 9 in good health and CMV-seronegative. Sequences were obtained from PBMCs. The CDR3 DNA reads TGTGCCAGCAGGTCCGTGTCCACCGGGGAGCTGTTTTTT. It is translated as CASRSVSTGELFF.